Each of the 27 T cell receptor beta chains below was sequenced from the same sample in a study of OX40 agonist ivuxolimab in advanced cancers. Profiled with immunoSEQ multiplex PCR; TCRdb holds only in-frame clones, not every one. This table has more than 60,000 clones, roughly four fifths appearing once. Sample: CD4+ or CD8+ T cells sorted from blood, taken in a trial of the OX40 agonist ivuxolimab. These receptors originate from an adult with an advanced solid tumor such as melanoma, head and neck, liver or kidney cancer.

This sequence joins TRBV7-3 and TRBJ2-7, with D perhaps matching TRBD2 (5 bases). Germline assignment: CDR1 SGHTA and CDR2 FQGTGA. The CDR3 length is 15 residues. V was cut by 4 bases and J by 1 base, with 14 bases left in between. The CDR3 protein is CASSSYGGQSYEQYF. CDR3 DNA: TGTGCCAGCAGCTCGTACGGAGGCCAATCCTACGAGCAGTACTTC.

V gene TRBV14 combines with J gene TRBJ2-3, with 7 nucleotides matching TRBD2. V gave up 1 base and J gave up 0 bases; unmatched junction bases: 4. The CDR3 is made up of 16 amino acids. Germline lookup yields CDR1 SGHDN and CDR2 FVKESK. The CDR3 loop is CASSQGRRGSTDTQYF. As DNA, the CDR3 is TGTGCCAGCAGCCAAGGTCGGCGGGGGAGCACAGATACGCAGTATTTT.

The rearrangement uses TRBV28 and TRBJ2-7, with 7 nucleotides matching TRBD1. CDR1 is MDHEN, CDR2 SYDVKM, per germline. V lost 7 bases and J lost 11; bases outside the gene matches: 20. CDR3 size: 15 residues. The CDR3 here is CASTGESINRGLEYF. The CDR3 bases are TGTGCCAGCACCGGCGAATCCATAAACAGGGGCCTTGAGTACTTC.

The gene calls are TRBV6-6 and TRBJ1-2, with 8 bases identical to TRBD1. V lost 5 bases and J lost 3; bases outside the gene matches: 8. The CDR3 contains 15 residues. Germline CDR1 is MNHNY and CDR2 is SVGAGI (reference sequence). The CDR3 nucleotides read TGTGCCAGCAGTAAAAGGACAGGGCTTGACTATGGCTACACCTTC. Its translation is CASSKRTGLDYGYTF.

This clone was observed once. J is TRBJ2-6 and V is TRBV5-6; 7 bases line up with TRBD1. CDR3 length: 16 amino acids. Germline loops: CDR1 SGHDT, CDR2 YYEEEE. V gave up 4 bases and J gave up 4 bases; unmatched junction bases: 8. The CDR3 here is CASSLQGKGGANVLTF. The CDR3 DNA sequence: TGTGCCAGCAGCCTACAGGGGAAGGGAGGGGCCAACGTCCTGACTTTC.

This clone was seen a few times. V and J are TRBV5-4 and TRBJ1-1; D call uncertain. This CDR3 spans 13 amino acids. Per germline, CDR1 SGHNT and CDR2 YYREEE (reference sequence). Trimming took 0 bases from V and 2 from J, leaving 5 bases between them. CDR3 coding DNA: TGTGCCAGCAGCTTGGGTCCAAACACTGAAGCTTTCTTT. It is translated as CASSLGPNTEAFF.

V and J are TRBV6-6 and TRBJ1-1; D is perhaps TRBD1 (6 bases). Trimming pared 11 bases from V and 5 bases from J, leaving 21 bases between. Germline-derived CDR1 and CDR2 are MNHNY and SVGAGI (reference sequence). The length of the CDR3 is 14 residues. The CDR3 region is CAVGGRGVGTEAFF. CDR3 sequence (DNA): TGTGCCGTCGGGGGGAGGGGGGTAGGTACTGAAGCTTTCTTT.

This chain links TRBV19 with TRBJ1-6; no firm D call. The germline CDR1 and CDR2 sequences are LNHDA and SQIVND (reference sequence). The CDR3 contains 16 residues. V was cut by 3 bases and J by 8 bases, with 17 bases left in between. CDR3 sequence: CASSMEPTIRYSPLHF. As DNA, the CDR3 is TGTGCCAGTAGTATGGAGCCGACTATCCGATATTCACCCCTCCACTTT.

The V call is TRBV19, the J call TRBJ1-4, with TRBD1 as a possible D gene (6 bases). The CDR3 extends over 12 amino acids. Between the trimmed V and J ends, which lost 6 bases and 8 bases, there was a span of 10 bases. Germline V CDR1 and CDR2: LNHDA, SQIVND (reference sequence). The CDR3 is CASRGGGEKLFF. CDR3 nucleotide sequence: TGTGCCAGTAGGGGAGGGGGAGAAAAACTGTTTTTT.

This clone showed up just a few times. The CDR3 coding sequence is TGTGCCAGCAGTTTAATGAGGGCGGCTAATGAAAAACTGTTTTTT. Translation gives CASSLMRAANEKLFF. The rearrangement joins TRBV28 to TRBJ1-4; no reliable D call. With 2 bases removed from V and 3 bases from J, the gap between germline ends came to 10 bases. The CDR3 has 15 amino acids. CDR1 MDHEN and CDR2 SYDVKM come from the germline V gene.

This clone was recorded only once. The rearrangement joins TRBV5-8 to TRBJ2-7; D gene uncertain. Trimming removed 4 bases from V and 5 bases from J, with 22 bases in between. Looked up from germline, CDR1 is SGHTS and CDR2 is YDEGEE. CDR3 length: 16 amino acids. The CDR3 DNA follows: TGTGCCAGCAGCCAACCGGATGGGCAGTTCGACGACGAGCAGTACTTC. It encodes CASSQPDGQFDDEQYF.

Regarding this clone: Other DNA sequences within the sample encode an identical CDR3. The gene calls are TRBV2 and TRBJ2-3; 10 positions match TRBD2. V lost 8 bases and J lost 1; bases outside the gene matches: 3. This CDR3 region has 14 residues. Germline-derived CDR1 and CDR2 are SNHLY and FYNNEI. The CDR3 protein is CASRTSGGTDTQYF. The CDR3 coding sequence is TGTGCCAGCCGCACTAGCGGGGGCACAGATACGCAGTATTTT.

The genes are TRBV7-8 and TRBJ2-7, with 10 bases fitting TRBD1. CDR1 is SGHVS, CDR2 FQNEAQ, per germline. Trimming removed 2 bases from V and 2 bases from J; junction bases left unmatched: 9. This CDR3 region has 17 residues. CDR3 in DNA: TGTGCCAGCAGCTTAAGGGGACGGGGACAGGGGCCCTACGAGCAGTACTTC. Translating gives CASSLRGRGQGPYEQYF.

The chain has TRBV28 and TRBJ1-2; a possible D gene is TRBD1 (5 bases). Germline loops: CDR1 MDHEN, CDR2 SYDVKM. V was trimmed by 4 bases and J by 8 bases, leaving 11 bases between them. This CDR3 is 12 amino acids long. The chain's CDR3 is CASSSGPGGYTF. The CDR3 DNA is TGTGCCAGCAGTTCGGGACCGGGAGGCTACACCTTC.

DNA of the CDR3: TGTGCCAGCAGCTTAGATACCGGGCAGGGGAGGAACTATGGCTACACCTTC. Encoded protein: CASSLDTGQGRNYGYTF. The chain is built from TRBV7-8 and TRBJ1-2; D is perhaps TRBD1 (6 bases). In germline, CDR1 is SGHVS, CDR2 FQNEAQ. V gave up 1 base and J gave up 2 bases, with 17 bases separating them. This CDR3 spans 17 amino acids.

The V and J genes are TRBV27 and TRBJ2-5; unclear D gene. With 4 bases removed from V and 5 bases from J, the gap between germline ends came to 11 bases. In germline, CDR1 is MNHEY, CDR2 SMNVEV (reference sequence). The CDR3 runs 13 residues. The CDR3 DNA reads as TGTGCCAGCAGTTACCGGGTAGGGGAGACCCAGTACTTC. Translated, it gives CASSYRVGETQYF.

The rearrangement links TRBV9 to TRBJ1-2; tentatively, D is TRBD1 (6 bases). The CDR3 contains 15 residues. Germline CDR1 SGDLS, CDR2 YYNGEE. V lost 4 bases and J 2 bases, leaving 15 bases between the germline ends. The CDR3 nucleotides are TGTGCCAGCAGCCTTGCACCGGGGGCGAACTATGGCTACACCTTC. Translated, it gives CASSLAPGANYGYTF.

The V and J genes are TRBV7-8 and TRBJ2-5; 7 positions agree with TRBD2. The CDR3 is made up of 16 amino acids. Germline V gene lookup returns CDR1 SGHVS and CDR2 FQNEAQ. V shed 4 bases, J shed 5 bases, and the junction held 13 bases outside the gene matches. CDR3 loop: CASSSPTGTKRETQYF. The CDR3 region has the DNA TGTGCCAGCAGCTCACCAACCGGGACTAAAAGGGAGACCCAGTACTTC. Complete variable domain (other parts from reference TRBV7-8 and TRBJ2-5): GAGVSQSPRYKVAKRGQDVALRCDPISGHVSLFWYQQALGQGPEFLTYFQNEAQLDKSGLPSDRFFAERPEGSVSTLKIQRTQQEDSAVYLCASSSPTGTKRETQYFGPGTRLLVL.

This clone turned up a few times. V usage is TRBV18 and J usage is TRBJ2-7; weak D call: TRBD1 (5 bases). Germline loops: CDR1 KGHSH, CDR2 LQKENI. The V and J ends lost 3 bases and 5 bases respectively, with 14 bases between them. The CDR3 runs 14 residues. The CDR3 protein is CASSPPTGAHEQYF. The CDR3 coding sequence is TGTGCCAGCTCACCCCCGACTGGGGCCCACGAGCAGTACTTC.

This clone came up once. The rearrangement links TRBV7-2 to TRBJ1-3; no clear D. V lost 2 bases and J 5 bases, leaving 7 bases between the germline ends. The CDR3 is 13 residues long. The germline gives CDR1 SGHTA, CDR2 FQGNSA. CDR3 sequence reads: CASSLPTRNTIYF. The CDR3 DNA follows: TGTGCCAGCAGCTTACCAACTAGAAACACCATATATTTT.

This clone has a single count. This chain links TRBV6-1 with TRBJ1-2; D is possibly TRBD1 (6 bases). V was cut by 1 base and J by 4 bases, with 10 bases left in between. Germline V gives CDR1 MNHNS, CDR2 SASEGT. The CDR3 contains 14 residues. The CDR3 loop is CASSEVGGGYGYTF. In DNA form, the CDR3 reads TGTGCCAGCAGTGAAGTGGGGGGCGGCTATGGCTACACCTTC.

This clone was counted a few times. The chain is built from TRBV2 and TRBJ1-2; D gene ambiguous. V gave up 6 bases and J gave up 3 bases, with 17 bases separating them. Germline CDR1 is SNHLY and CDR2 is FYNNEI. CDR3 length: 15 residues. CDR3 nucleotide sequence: TGTGCCAGCAGGGGGAGGGCGCGAGCGGACTATGGCTACACCTTC. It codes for CASRGRARADYGYTF.

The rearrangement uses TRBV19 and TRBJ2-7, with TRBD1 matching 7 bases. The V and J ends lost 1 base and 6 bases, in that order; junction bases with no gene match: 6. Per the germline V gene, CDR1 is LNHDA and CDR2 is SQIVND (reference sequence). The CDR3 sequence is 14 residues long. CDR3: CASSIVGRDSEQYF. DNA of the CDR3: TGTGCCAGTAGTATAGTGGGCCGGGACAGCGAGCAGTACTTC. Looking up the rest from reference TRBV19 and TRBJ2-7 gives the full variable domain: DGGITQSPKYLFRKEGQNVTLSCEQNLNHDAMYWYRQDPGQGLRLIYYSQIVNDFQKGDIAEGYSVSREKKESFPLTVTSAQKNPTAFYLCASSIVGRDSEQYFGPGTRLTVT.

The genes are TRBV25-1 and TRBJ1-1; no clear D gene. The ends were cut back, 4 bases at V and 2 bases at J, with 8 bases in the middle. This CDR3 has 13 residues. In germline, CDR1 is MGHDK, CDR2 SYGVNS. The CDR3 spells CASSAAVNTEAFF. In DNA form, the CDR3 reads TGTGCCAGCAGTGCGGCGGTTAACACTGAAGCTTTCTTT.

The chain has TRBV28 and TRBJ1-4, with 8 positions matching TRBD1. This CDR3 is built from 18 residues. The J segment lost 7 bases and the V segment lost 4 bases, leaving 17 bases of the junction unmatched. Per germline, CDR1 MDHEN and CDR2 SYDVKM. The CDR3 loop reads CASSSRTGLGVDREKLFF. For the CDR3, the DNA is TGTGCCAGCAGTTCCCGGACAGGGCTCGGCGTAGACCGTGAAAAACTGTTTTTT.

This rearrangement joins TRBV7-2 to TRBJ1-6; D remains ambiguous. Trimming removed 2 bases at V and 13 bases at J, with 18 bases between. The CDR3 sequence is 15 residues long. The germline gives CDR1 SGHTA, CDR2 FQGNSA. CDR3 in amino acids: CASSLSSPFLQPLHF. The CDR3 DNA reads TGTGCCAGCAGCTTATCTTCCCCGTTTCTTCAGCCCCTCCACTTT.

CDR3 loop: CASSVGASGAYEQYF. The CDR3 DNA is TGTGCCAGCAGTGTGGGTGCTAGCGGGGCCTACGAGCAGTACTTC. The chain links TRBV2 to TRBJ2-7; the match to TRBD2 covers 9 bases. V gave up 4 bases and J gave up 2 bases; unmatched junction bases: 6. Per germline, CDR1 SNHLY and CDR2 FYNNEI. The CDR3 spans 15 residues.